These T cell receptor beta chains were read from a single sample in a study of blood T cell repertoires in COVID-19. Only in-frame clones appear in the TCRdb table, and some are missing; sequencing was by immunoSEQ multiplex PCR. This repertoire shows 110,000 or so clones, 70% to 90% found once; its top ten account for roughly 3.9%. Sequenced sample: peripheral blood. The source is a man in his fifties or sixties with acute or convalescent COVID-19. Each CDR3 is given without its conserved first and last residue. The listing skips clone size in some rows; elsewhere it reads once, few, many or a size class.

. TRBV18 ASSPQDRGAKY
. TRBV2 ASSEAPTGTEAF
few TRBV5-6 ASSLEMVYYYNEQF
. TRBV28 ASTLIGGGSYEQY
. TRBV21-1 ASSKSSRVNNSTLH
. TRBV7-2 ASSLETASGWPQH
. TRBV14 ASSLRLAGIFADEQF
. TRBV6-6 ASAVPGGRGQPQH
. TRBV7-2 ASRKTGDEKLF
few TRBV7-9 ASSLMRLAGSRDTQY
. TRBV9 ASSVGAGGGTGELF
. TRBV7-2 ASSLGAGVPDTQY
. TRBV9 ASEGGRWANNQPQH
few TRBV7-2 ASSLGGGRSSYNEQF
. TRBV9 ASSVEEDDSYNEQF
. TRBV11-2 ASSHRGREGETQY
. TRBV6-6 ASSYSREEQY
many TRBV7-8 ASSLGTLAGGPYEQY
. TRBV7-3 ASSLTGTSGRNEQF
. TRBV6-5 ASSYSGRGTPPLH
. TRBV27 ASSWKAGESAEQF
. TRBV19 ASRQGAGQPQH
. TRBV7-9 ASSLSGTAQETQY
. TRBV9 ASSATRGHELNYFT
many TRBV4-2 ASSQLGGSEQY
. TRBV12-5 ASGLAPSGLAGVRTYEQY
. TRBV10-1 ASSEMAGTYEQY
. TRBV5-6 ASSLGGTPDYEQY
. TRBV28 ASSQASYEQY
. TRBV9 ASSVGVGLTEAF
. TRBV21-1 ASSKPGLAGGSSTDTQY
. TRBV28 ASSFVSGGAYEQY
. TRBV2 ASSVRGDSNQPQH
. TRBV9 ASSETVNTEAF
. TRBV19 ASSIAFNTGELF
. TRBV28 ASSLASATNEKLF
. TRBV7-2 ASSPPPGRNEQF
. TRBV7-3 ASSSPGTWNADTQY
. TRBV29-1 SASGGGAGNQPQH